These 4 T cell receptor beta chains originate from one sample sequenced in a study of cytomegalovirus exposure and HLA in healthy donors. Both 60 Vbeta primers and 13 Jbeta primers went into the PCR. Libraries were prepared by immunoSEQ multiplex PCR; TCRdb keeps only in-frame clonotypes and omits some of them. The sample holds roughly 100,000 clones, about 13% seen once. Input material: PBMCs. All receptors come from a man aged 35 to 55 in good health and CMV-seropositive.

The chain combines TRBV14 with TRBJ2-5; 12 bases map to TRBD2. CDR3 length: 15 residues. J gave up 5 bases and V 8 bases, and 9 bases lay outside the gene matches. Germline V lookup: CDR1 SGHDN, CDR2 FVKESK. The CDR3: CASSRLAGGSETQYF. In nucleotides, the CDR3 is TGTGCCAGCTCGAGGCTAGCGGGAGGGAGTGAGACCCAGTACTTC.

The rearrangement joins TRBV5-6 to TRBJ2-3, with D unresolved. The CDR3 runs 14 residues. Germline values: CDR1 SGHDT, CDR2 YYEEEE. Trimming took 7 bases from V and 2 from J, leaving 14 bases between them. The CDR3 DNA reads TGTGCCAGCGGCTCTCAGTATGTCACAGATACGCAGTATTTT. Its protein is CASGSQYVTDTQYF.

This clone was found a few times. The V call is TRBV19, the J call TRBJ1-2; D uncertain. The CDR3 spans 14 residues. Trimming pared 3 bases from V and 3 bases from J, leaving 11 bases between. Germline V lookup: CDR1 LNHDA, CDR2 SQIVND (reference sequence). This chain's CDR3 is CASSIRTNYYGYTF. The DNA for the CDR3 is TGTGCCAGTAGTATTCGTACGAACTACTATGGCTACACCTTC.

In its sample, this clone was seen a few times. Written as DNA, the CDR3 is TGTGCTAGTGGTGCGGTGCCACACCCCGGGGACAGGGTAGACAATGAGCAGTTCTTC. Protein product: CASGAVPHPGDRVDNEQFF. The rearrangement joins TRBV12-5 to TRBJ2-1; 9 bases match TRBD1. CDR1 and CDR2 (germline): LGHNT, FRNRAP. After removal of 5 bases from V and 5 bases from J, the junction contained 19 bases not matched to a gene. The CDR3 covers 19 residues.